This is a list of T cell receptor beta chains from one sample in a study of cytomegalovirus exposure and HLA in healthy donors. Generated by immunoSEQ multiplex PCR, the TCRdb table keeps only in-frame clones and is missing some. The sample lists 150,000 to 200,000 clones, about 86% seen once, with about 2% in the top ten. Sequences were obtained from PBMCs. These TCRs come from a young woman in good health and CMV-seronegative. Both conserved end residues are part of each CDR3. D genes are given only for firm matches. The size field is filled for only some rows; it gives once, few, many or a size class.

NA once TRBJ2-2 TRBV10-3 TGTGCCATTGGGGGGACGGGGAACACCGGGGAGCTGTTTTTT CAIGGTGNTGELFF
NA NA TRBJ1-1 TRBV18 TGTGCCAGCTCATCACTTGGTGCGCGGACTGAAGCTTTCTTT CASSSLGARTEAFF
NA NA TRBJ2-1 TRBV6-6 TGTGCCAGCAGTTATGGGACTCGGGGTGGAAATGAGCAGTTCTTC CASSYGTRGGNEQFF
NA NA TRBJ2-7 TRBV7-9 TGTGCCAGCAGCCCGGGAACCTACGAGCAGTACTTC CASSPGTYEQYF
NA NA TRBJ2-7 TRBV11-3 TGTGCCAGCAGCTTAGGGACAGCCTACGAGCAGTACTTC CASSLGTAYEQYF
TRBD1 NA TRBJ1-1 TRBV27 TGTGCCAGCAGTTATACAGGGGGCTTTGATTTAGCTTTCTTT CASSYTGGFDLAFF
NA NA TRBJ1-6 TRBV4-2 TGTGCCAGCAGCCAAGGATCACAGGATAATTCACCCCTCCACTTT CASSQGSQDNSPLHF
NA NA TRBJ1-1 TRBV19 TGTGCCAGTAGCTATACAGGGATCGCTGAAGCTTTCTTT CASSYTGIAEAFF
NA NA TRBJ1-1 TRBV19 TGTGCCAGTAGTATACATGGGGCCCTGACTGAAGCTTTCTTT CASSIHGALTEAFF
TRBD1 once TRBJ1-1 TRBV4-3 TGCGCCAGCAGCCAAGTGGGACAGGGGGCTAAGGGTACTGAAGCTTTCTTT CASSQVGQGAKGTEAFF
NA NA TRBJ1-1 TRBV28 TGTGCCAGCAGTTTCCAGGGAGGGGGCACTGAAGCTTTCTTT CASSFQGGGTEAFF
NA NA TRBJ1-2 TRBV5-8 TGTGCCAGCAGCTTGGCCGGGGGGCGCGACTATGGCTACACCTTC CASSLAGGRDYGYTF
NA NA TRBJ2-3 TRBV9 TGTGCCAGCAGCGTAGACTCTAGCGTGGATACGCAGTATTTT CASSVDSSVDTQYF
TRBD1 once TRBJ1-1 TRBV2 TGTGCCAGCAGTGAGACAGGGACAGAGAATTTTAACACTGAAGCTTTCTTT CASSETGTENFNTEAFF
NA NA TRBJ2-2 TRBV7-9 TGTGCCAGCAGCGAGCAGGGGGGGAACACCGGGGAGCTGTTTTTT CASSEQGGNTGELFF
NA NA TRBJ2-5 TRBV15 TGTGCCACCAGCTCAAACCCCTTCCACCGGTACCAAGAGACCCAGTACTTC CATSSNPFHRYQETQYF
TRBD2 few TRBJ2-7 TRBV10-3 TGTGCCATCAGCTCGGGACTAAGCTACGAGCAGTACTTC CAISSGLSYEQYF
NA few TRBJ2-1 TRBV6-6 TGTGCCAGCCGACAGTCGAGCTCCTACAATGAGCAGTTCTTC CASRQSSSYNEQFF
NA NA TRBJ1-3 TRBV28 TGTGCCAGCAGTCCAAACAGGTTCTCTGGAAACACCATATATTTT CASSPNRFSGNTIYF
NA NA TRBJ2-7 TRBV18 TGTGCCAGCTCACCGTCGGGGGAGACATCCTACGAGCAGTACTTC CASSPSGETSYEQYF
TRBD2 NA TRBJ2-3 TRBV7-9 TGTTCCAGCAGCTTCGCTAGCGGGACCCTGGGGGTGCAGTATTTT CSSSFASGTLGVQYF
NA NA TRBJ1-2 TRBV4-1 TGCGCCAGCAGCCAAGGGGGAATTCGGGGATTCGTTGGCTACACCTTC CASSQGGIRGFVGYTF
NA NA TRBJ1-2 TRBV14 TGTGCCAGCAGGCCAACCGGGGTCGGGGGCTACACCTTC CASRPTGVGGYTF
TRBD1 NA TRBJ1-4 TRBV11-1 TGTGCCAGCAGCTTAGCGAGGGGGCAGGATAATGAAAAACTGTTTTTT CASSLARGQDNEKLFF
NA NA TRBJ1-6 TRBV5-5 TGTGCCAGCAGCCAGACACGGAATTCACCCCTCCACTTT CASSQTRNSPLHF
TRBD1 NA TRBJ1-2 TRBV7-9 TGTGCCAGCAGCTTGCAGACAGGGGGCGGAGATGGCTACACCTTC CASSLQTGGGDGYTF
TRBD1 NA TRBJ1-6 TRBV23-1 TGCGCCAGCAGAAATGACAGGGGCGCGAAGAATTCACCCCTCCACTTT CASRNDRGAKNSPLHF
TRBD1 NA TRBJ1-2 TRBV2 TGTGCCACCCGGAGACAGGGACTCTATGGCTACACCTTC CATRRQGLYGYTF
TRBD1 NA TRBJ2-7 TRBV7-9 TGTGCCAGCAGCGACGCCGGACAGGGGAGGGGATACGAGCAGTACTTC CASSDAGQGRGYEQYF
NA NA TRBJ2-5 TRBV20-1 TGCAGTGCTAGAGATCGGGATAAGCAGTACTTC CSARDRDKQYF
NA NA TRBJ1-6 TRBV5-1 TGCGCCAGCAGCCCCTTCGGACGGGGAGGGAATTCACCCCTCCACTTT CASSPFGRGGNSPLHF
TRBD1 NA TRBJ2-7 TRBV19 TGTGCCACCTCTCGCGGGACAGGGGCCTCCTACGAGCAGTACTTC CATSRGTGASYEQYF
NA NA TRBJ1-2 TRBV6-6 TGTGCCAGCCTCAGTGAACGGGGTCTTAACTATGGCTACACCTTC CASLSERGLNYGYTF
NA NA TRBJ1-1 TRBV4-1 TGCGCCAGCAGCCGACTGAGGACAGTGAACACTGAAGCTTTCTTT CASSRLRTVNTEAFF
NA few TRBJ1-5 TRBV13 TGTGCCAGCAGCTTAGGGGGGCGCGGAGGCAATCAGCCCCAGCATTTT CASSLGGRGGNQPQHF
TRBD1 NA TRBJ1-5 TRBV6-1 TGTGCCAGCAGTTCGGACAGGAATCAGCCCCAGCATTTT CASSSDRNQPQHF
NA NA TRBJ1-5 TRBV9 TGTGCCAGCAGCCCATGGGGGGGGAGCAATCAGCCCCAGCATTTT CASSPWGGSNQPQHF
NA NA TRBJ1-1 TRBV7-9 TGTGCCAGCAGCTTAACAACAGGCGGCACTGAAGCTTTCTTT CASSLTTGGTEAFF
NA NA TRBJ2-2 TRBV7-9 TGTGCCAGCAGCTTAGTTATTACAGGGACCGGGGAGCTGTTTTTT CASSLVITGTGELFF
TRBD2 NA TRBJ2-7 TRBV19 TGTGCCACCGGGGGGGCTAGCGGGAGCCACGAGCAGTACTTC CATGGASGSHEQYF
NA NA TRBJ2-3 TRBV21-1 TGTGCCAGCACTCGGGGTAGCGGGAGCACAGATACGCAGTATTTT CASTRGSGSTDTQYF
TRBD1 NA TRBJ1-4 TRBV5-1 TGCGCCAGCAGCGTTAGTCCGGGACAGGGACGAAAGGGGGGTGAAAAACTGTTTTTT CASSVSPGQGRKGGEKLFF
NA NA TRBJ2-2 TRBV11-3 TGTGCCAGCAGCTCAAGAGGGGCCGGGGGTTCGACCGGGGAGCTGTTTTTT CASSSRGAGGSTGELFF
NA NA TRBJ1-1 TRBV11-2 TGTGCCAGCAGCTTGGCCGGGGTGAACACTGAAGCTTTCTTT CASSLAGVNTEAFF
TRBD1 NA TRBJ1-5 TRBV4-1 TGCGCCAGCAGCCTAGGGACAGAGAGCAATCAGCCCCAGCATTTT CASSLGTESNQPQHF
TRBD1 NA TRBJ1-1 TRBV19 TGTGCCAGTAGTCCCTCGACAGGGGGCTACACTGAAGCTTTCTTT CASSPSTGGYTEAFF
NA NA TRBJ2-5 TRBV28 TGTGCCAGCAGTCCTCCGGGAACCTTTATTCAAGAGACCCAGTACTTC CASSPPGTFIQETQYF
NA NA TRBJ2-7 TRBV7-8 TGTGCCAGCAGCTCGGAGGGAGGAACCTACGAGCAGTACTTC CASSSEGGTYEQYF